This T cell receptor beta chain was identified during a study of CD8 T cells in Susac syndrome. Random hexamers were used to reverse transcribe about 0.45 to 1 ug of RNA. TCRdb itself ran the immunoSEQ multiplex PCR reads through MiXCR, one entry per CDR3 protein. The sample has 200,000 to 300,000 distinct CDR3 sequences, approximately 95% seen once. This clonotype appeared a single time. TEMRA cells were FACS-enriched, while CD8+ and CD4+ T cells were negatively isolated. Between the trimmed V and J ends, which lost 6 bases and 5 bases, there was a span of 16 bases. The CDR3 runs to 15 residues. The receptor was derived from a human donor with Susac syndrome. The gene calls are TRBV12-3 or TRBV12-4 and TRBJ2-2; a possible D gene is TRBD1 (6 bases). Specimen: CD4+ T cells from PBMCs. CDR3 protein: CASRQGVSVTGELFF. The CDR3 bases are TGTGCCAGCAGACAGGGAGTTAGCGTTACCGGGGAGCTGTTTTTT.